These 15 T cell receptor beta chains originate from one sample sequenced in a study of shared T cell receptors in the human thymus. Libraries were prepared by immunoSEQ multiplex PCR; TCRdb keeps only in-frame clonotypes and omits some of them. The sample carries about 660,000 clones, around 87% recorded once. The sample also formed part of further work on human thymus T cells.

Material: thymocytes. These receptors came from a boy in the first two years of life with a congenital heart defect.

The genes are TRBV18 and TRBJ2-4; D possibly corresponds to TRBD1 (5 bases). The CDR3 is made up of 17 amino acids. CDR1 is KGHSH and CDR2 is LQKENI in the germline V gene. V dropped 0 bases and J dropped 7 bases, with 19 bases sitting between them. Here the CDR3 DNA reads TGTGCCAGCTCACCACCTGGGTTCCAGGCAAAGGGGAACATTCAGTACTTC. This gives the protein CASSPPGFQAKGNIQYF.

V usage is TRBV28 and J usage is TRBJ2-3; D possibly corresponds to TRBD1 (5 bases). From germline, CDR1 is MDHEN and CDR2 SYDVKM. The CDR3 has 15 residues. Trimming stripped 3 bases from V and 1 base from J, with 11 bases between. The CDR3 DNA is TGTGCCAGCAGTTTCTCTGTAGGGGGCACAGATACGCAGTATTTT. This codes for CASSFSVGGTDTQYF. The complete variable domain, with remaining parts taken from reference TRBV28 and TRBJ2-3, reads DVKVTQSSRYLVKRTGEKVFLECVQDMDHENMFWYRQDPGLGLRLIYFSYDVKMKEKGDIPEGYSVSREKKERFSLILESASTNQTSMYLCASSFSVGGTDTQYFGPGTRLTVL.

This clone was seen once. The V gene is TRBV6-5, the J gene TRBJ1-1; the match to TRBD1 covers 7 bases. CDR3 length: 14 residues. The trim removed 5 bases at V and 1 base at J, leaving 4 bases unmatched. Germline lookup yields CDR1 MNHEY and CDR2 SVGAGI. In DNA form, the CDR3 reads TGTGCCAGCAGTCCCGGGACAGAGAACACTGAAGCTTTCTTT. Its translation: CASSPGTENTEAFF.

The CDR3 region is CASSVARDRALRNEQFF. CDR3 nucleotide sequence: TGTGCCAGCAGCGTAGCGCGAGACAGGGCGCTTAGGAATGAGCAGTTCTTC. The rearrangement links TRBV9 to TRBJ2-1; 7 bases fit TRBD1. The CDR3 extends over 17 amino acids. Germline CDR1 is SGDLS and CDR2 is YYNGEE. V lost 0 bases, J lost 7 bases, and 13 bases stayed unmatched.

The chain recombines TRBV7-2 with TRBJ2-7; D not certain. The V end lost 0 bases, the J end lost 2 bases, and 14 bases lay between the germline ends. The CDR3 is 16 residues long. The germline V gene encodes CDR1 SGHTA and CDR2 FQGNSA. CDR3 DNA: TGTGCCAGCAGCTTAGCTCCGGATGAGGCGCCCTACGAGCAGTACTTC. Translation gives CASSLAPDEAPYEQYF.

The chain couples TRBV28 to TRBJ2-1, with 7 bases that match TRBD2. Germline lookup yields CDR1 MDHEN and CDR2 SYDVKM. This CDR3 is 17 amino acids long. The J segment lost 6 bases and the V segment lost 6 bases, leaving 17 bases of the junction unmatched. The CDR3 protein is CASSRRWEGRDGNEQFF. CDR3 sequence (DNA): TGTGCCAGCAGCCGCCGGTGGGAGGGGAGGGACGGCAATGAGCAGTTCTTC.

V is TRBV6-5 and J is TRBJ2-7, with TRBD2 matching over 7 bases. There are 14 residues in the CDR3. The germline gives CDR1 MNHEY, CDR2 SVGAGI. V shed 3 bases, J shed 4 bases, and the junction held 6 bases outside the gene matches. For the CDR3, the DNA is TGTGCCAGCAGTTATTCGGCTAGCGGATACGAGCAGTACTTC. Protein: CASSYSASGYEQYF.

This rearrangement joins TRBV5-4 to TRBJ2-5; perhaps TRBD1 as D (5 bases). The germline V and J ends were trimmed by 4 bases and 4 bases, with 17 bases remaining between them. The CDR3 covers 15 residues. CDR1 and CDR2 (germline): SGHNT, YYREEE (reference sequence). The CDR3 spells CASSVKQGVVETQYF. DNA for the CDR3: TGTGCCAGCAGCGTGAAGCAGGGTGTTGTAGAGACCCAGTACTTC.

This clone was seen more than once but under ten times. The chain joins TRBV5-8 to TRBJ1-4; the D gene is possibly TRBD1 (5 bases). Trimming left V 2 bases short and J 8 bases short, with 16 bases between. Germline values: CDR1 SGHTS, CDR2 YDEGEE. CDR3 size: 15 residues. CDR3 coding DNA: TGTGCCAGCAGCTTTGAGGGGAACCGGGGGGAAAAACTGTTTTTT. This codes for CASSFEGNRGEKLFF.

The rearrangement links TRBV6-1 to TRBJ2-3; maybe TRBD2 (5 bases). Looked up from germline, CDR1 is MNHNS and CDR2 is SASEGT. V shed 2 bases and J shed 3 bases, with 6 bases lying between them. The length of the CDR3 is 13 residues. DNA of the CDR3: TGTGCCAGCAGTGAATGGAGGACAGATACGCAGTATTTT. Translated, it gives CASSEWRTDTQYF.

The rearrangement uses TRBV7-9 and TRBJ2-5; no clear D gene. CDR1 and CDR2 (germline): SEHNR, FQNEAQ (reference sequence). Between the trimmed V and J ends, which lost 1 base and 4 bases, there was a span of 19 bases. This CDR3 spans 17 amino acids. CDR3 sequence reads: CASSLDPKTSDLETQYF. The CDR3 region has the DNA TGTGCCAGCAGCTTAGACCCTAAGACGAGCGACCTAGAGACCCAGTACTTC.

The chain uses TRBV12-5 and TRBJ2-3; TRBD2 is a possible D gene (5 bases). Trimming removed 1 base from V and 1 base from J, with 9 bases in between. The germline CDR1 and CDR2 sequences are LGHNT and FRNRAP. The CDR3 sequence is 15 residues long. CDR3 in DNA: TGTGCTAGTGGTTTGGGAGGGCCGGGCACAGATACGCAGTATTTT. It translates to CASGLGGPGTDTQYF.

The chain joins TRBV6-5 to TRBJ1-1, with D unresolved. This CDR3 spans 15 amino acids. Trimming cost V 3 bases and J 12 bases, with 23 bases left between them. From germline, CDR1 is MNHEY and CDR2 SVGAGI. The CDR3 here is CASSYHPKAEFRTFF. Here the CDR3 DNA reads TGTGCCAGCAGTTATCATCCAAAGGCGGAGTTTAGGACTTTCTTT.

This clone was counted a few times. Other DNA sequences in the sample encode the same CDR3. This rearrangement joins TRBV4-1 to TRBJ1-6, with D uncertain. V gave up 0 bases and J gave up 6 bases, with 15 bases separating them. The CDR3 covers 17 residues. Germline V gene data show CDR1 as MGHRA and CDR2 as YSYEKL. CDR3 residues: CASSQEGSGEPNSPLHF. The CDR3 DNA follows: TGCGCCAGCAGCCAAGAAGGAAGCGGCGAACCTAATTCACCCCTCCACTTT.

This chain connects TRBV6-5 to TRBJ2-2, with D possibly matching TRBD1 (6 bases). V was shortened by 6 bases and J by 1 base, with 12 bases between the two germline ends. The CDR3 spans 15 residues. Germline lookup yields CDR1 MNHEY and CDR2 SVGAGI. DNA for the CDR3: TGTGCCAGCAGCTTAGGGACAAGGAACACCGGGGAGCTGTTTTTT. It yields the protein CASSLGTRNTGELFF.